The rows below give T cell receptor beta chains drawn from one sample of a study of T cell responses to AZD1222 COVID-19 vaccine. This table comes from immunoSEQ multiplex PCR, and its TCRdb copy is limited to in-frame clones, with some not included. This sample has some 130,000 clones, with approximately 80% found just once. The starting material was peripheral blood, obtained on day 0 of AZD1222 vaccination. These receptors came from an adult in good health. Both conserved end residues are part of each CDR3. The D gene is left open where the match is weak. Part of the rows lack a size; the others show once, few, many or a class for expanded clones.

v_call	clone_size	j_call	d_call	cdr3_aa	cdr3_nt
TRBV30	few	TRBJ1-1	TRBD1	CAWSVLWDRGKSLLGNTEAFF	TGTGCCTGGAGTGTACTATGGGACAGGGGAAAAAGTCTATTAGGGAACACTGAAGCTTTCTTT
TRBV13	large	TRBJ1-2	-	CASSRRGPRGGYTF	TGTGCCAGCAGCCGCAGGGGACCACGGGGAGGCTACACCTTC
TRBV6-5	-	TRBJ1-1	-	CASSYSRGGTEAFF	TGTGCCAGCAGTTACTCAAGGGGAGGCACTGAAGCTTTCTTT
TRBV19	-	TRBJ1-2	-	CASSEQRNYGYTF	TGTGCCAGTAGTGAGCAGAGGAACTATGGCTACACCTTC
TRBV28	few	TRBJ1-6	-	CATAQGLNSPLHF	TGTGCCACGGCTCAGGGCCTTAATTCACCCCTCCACTTT
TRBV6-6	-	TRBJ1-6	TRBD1	CASRRAGGNSPLHF	TGTGCCAGCCGACGGGCAGGGGGTAATTCACCCCTCCACTTT
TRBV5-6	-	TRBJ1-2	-	CASSPGQSTYGYTF	TGTGCCAGCAGCCCAGGGCAGAGCACCTATGGCTACACCTTC
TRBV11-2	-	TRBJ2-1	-	CASSPRRAGPYNEQFF	TGTGCCAGCAGCCCACGTCGGGCAGGACCCTACAATGAGCAGTTCTTC
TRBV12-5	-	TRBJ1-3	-	CASARDNGNTIYF	TGTGCTAGTGCCCGGGACAACGGAAACACCATATATTTT
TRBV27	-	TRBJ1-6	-	CASSLRETLSPLHF	TGTGCCAGCAGTTTAAGGGAAACTCTTTCACCCCTCCACTTT
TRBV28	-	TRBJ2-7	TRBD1	CASSFNRGDLTPPYEQYF	TGTGCCAGCAGTTTTAACAGGGGGGACCTTACTCCCCCTTACGAGCAGTACTTC
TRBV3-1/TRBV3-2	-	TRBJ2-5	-	CASSQVRMRRSTRGETQYF	TGTGCCAGCAGCCAAGTGAGGATGAGAAGGTCCACTAGGGGAGAGACCCAGTACTTC
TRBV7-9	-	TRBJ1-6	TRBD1	CASSPQGAGNSPLHF	TGTGCCAGCAGCCCCCAGGGGGCGGGTAATTCACCCCTCCACTTT
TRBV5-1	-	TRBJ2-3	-	CASSSSGNLFTDTQYF	TGCGCCAGCAGCTCTTCAGGGAACTTATTTACAGATACGCAGTATTTT
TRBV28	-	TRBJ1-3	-	CASSSPSRGNTIYF	TGTGCCAGCAGTTCCCCTTCGAGGGGAAACACCATATATTTT
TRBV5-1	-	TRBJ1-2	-	CASSLVEEGLGYGYTF	TGCGCCAGCAGCTTGGTGGAGGAGGGACTCGGCTATGGCTACACCTTC
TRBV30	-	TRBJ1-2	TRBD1	CAWSVLGRGRLECTF	TGTGCCTGGAGTGTACTCGGCAGGGGGCGGCTAGAGTGCACCTTC
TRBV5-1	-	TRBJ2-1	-	CASSMTTNSYNEQFF	TGCGCCAGCAGCATGACGACAAACTCCTACAATGAGCAGTTCTTC
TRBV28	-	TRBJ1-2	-	CASTGGGAGANYGYTF	TGTGCCAGCACCGGGGGGGGCGCCGGCGCTAACTATGGCTACACCTTC
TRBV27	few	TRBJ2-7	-	CASRMLPYYEQYF	TGTGCCAGCAGGATGCTCCCCTACTACGAGCAGTACTTC
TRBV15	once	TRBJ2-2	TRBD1	CATSRTGTENGELFF	TGTGCCACCAGCAGAACCGGGACAGAAAACGGGGAGCTGTTTTTT
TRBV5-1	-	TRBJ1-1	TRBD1	CASSSLTGGAGGPRGTEAFF	TGCGCCAGCAGCTCCTTGACAGGGGGCGCAGGGGGCCCTCGGGGGACTGAAGCTTTCTTT
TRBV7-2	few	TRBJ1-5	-	CASSLEAGNSNSNQPQHF	TGTGCCAGCAGCTTGGAGGCTGGAAACAGTAATAGCAATCAGCCCCAGCATTTT
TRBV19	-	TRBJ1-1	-	CASSILQGRGTEAFF	TGTGCCAGTAGTATCCTCCAGGGGCGGGGGACTGAAGCTTTCTTT
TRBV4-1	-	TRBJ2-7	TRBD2	CASSRPFTSGGNEQYF	TGCGCCAGCAGCCGTCCGTTCACTAGCGGGGGGAACGAGCAGTACTTC
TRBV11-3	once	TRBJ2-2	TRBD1	CASSRDRGRTGELFF	TGTGCCAGCAGTCGAGACAGGGGGAGGACCGGGGAGCTGTTTTTT
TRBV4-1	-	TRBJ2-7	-	CASSHTGSRKTYEQYF	TGCGCCAGCAGCCATACAGGGAGTAGAAAGACCTACGAGCAGTACTTC
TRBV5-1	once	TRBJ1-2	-	CASSLNGVLMDGYTF	TGCGCCAGCAGCTTGAACGGGGTTTTAATGGATGGCTACACCTTC
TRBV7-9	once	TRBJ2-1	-	CASSRDRYNEQFF	TGTGCCAGCAGCCGGGACCGCTACAATGAGCAGTTCTTC
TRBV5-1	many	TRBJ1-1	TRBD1	CASSPGQGARGESAFF	TGCGCCAGCAGTCCGGGACAGGGGGCGCGCGGAGAGTCCGCTTTCTTT
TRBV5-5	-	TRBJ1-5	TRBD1	CASSPLGQSNQPQHF	TGTGCCAGCAGTCCCTTGGGACAGAGCAATCAGCCCCAGCATTTT
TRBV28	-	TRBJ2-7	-	CASSLPWDEQYF	TGTGCCAGCAGCCTTCCCTGGGACGAGCAGTACTTC
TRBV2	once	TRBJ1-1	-	CASSPPRRGGPDTEAFF	TGTGCCAGCAGTCCCCCGAGACGGGGGGGGCCGGACACTGAAGCTTTCTTT